This passage covers 20 T cell receptor beta chains from one sample sequenced in a study of blood T cell repertoires in COVID-19. This table comes from immunoSEQ multiplex PCR, and its TCRdb copy is limited to in-frame clones, with some not included. This sample has 90,000 to 110,000 clones, with 80% found just once. Sequencing was done on a sample of peripheral blood. These receptors all come from a human donor in a cohort sampled during active or convalescent COVID-19.

The chain has TRBV27 and TRBJ1-6; perhaps TRBD1 as D (5 bases). The CDR3 loop spans 14 amino acids. CDR1 and CDR2 from the germline V gene are MNHEY and SMNVEV (reference sequence). The ends were cut back, 6 bases at V and 7 bases at J, with 13 bases in the middle. CDR3 loop: CASRKGDFNSPLHF. In DNA, the CDR3 is TGTGCCAGCAGAAAAGGGGATTTCAATTCACCCCTCCACTTT.

The rearrangement joins TRBV7-3 to TRBJ2-1; 12 nucleotides align to TRBD2. CDR1 is SGHTA, CDR2 FQGTGA, per germline. This CDR3 is 22 amino acids long. The ends lost 2 bases at V and 9 bases at J; junction bases unmatched: 26. The CDR3 is CASSLSPLQRTSGTTEKGEQFF. CDR3 in DNA: TGTGCCAGCAGCTTATCCCCTCTACAGAGGACTAGCGGGACTACCGAAAAGGGTGAGCAGTTCTTC.

This clone turned up a few times. The chain is built from TRBV14 and TRBJ2-3; 10 bases are a match to TRBD2. The V gene's germline CDR1 is SGHDN and CDR2 FVKESK. The CDR3 has 18 residues. V lost 3 bases, J lost 2 bases, and 11 bases stayed unmatched. The CDR3, as DNA: TGTGCCAGCAGCCAGGCTAGCGGGGGTTCATTCGTCACAGATACGCAGTATTTT. The encoded protein is CASSQASGGSFVTDTQYF. Together with reference TRBV14 and TRBJ2-3, the CDR3 gives the full variable domain: EAGVTQFPSHSVIEKGQTVTLRCDPISGHDNLYWYRRVMGKEIKFLLHFVKESKQDESGMPNNRFLAERTGGTYSTLKVQPAELEDSGVYFCASSQASGGSFVTDTQYFGPGTRLTVL.

The chain carries TRBV4-2 and TRBJ2-1; 10 bases map to TRBD2. CDR1 is LGHNA and CDR2 is YNFKEQ in the germline V gene. This CDR3 is built from 15 residues. The trim removed 4 bases at V and 9 bases at J, leaving 9 bases unmatched. The CDR3 region is CASSRPSGRAVEQFF. The CDR3, as DNA: TGTGCCAGCAGCCGCCCCAGCGGGAGGGCCGTTGAGCAGTTCTTC.

This clone has just a few counts. The chain carries TRBV15 and TRBJ1-5; D unclear. Trimming cost V 1 base and J 6 bases, with 4 bases left between them. Germline loops: CDR1 LNHNV, CDR2 YYDKDF (reference sequence). The CDR3 sequence is 12 residues long. This chain's CDR3 is CATSRASQPQHF. CDR3 DNA: TGTGCCACCAGCAGAGCTTCTCAGCCCCAGCATTTT.

This chain connects TRBV7-6 to TRBJ1-2, with TRBD1 matching over 9 bases. J gave up 7 bases and V 2 bases, and 17 bases lay outside the gene matches. The CDR3 length is 18 residues. Germline V gives CDR1 SGHVS, CDR2 FNYEAQ. CDR3 nucleotides: TGTGCCAGCAGCTTACTAGGGAGCGGGACAGGGCCTTTCTCTGGCTACACCTTC. Residues: CASSLLGSGTGPFSGYTF.

This clone was seen just once. V and J are TRBV12-3 or TRBV12-4 and TRBJ1-1; D is unclear. V lost 7 bases and J 2 bases, leaving 11 bases between the germline ends. The CDR3 is 13 amino acids. The CDR3 reads CASTLRSNTEAFF. The CDR3 DNA sequence: TGTGCCAGCACTCTGAGATCAAACACTGAAGCTTTCTTT.

The chain has TRBV10-3 and TRBJ2-7; D perhaps matches TRBD1 (5 bases). This CDR3 is built from 10 residues. V lost 11 bases and J 4 bases, leaving 9 bases between the germline ends. Germline CDR1 is ENHRY and CDR2 is SYGVKD. CDR3 amino acids: CALPGYEQYF. The CDR3 DNA reads TGTGCCCTCCCAGGGTACGAGCAGTACTTC.

The gene calls are TRBV11-1 and TRBJ2-7, with TRBD1 identical over 7 bases. The CDR3 extends over 16 amino acids. Per the germline V gene, CDR1 is SGHAT and CDR2 is FQDESV (reference sequence). The junction had 14 bases not matched to a gene; V was cut back by 5 bases and J by 4 bases. CDR3 in amino acids: CASSEGVAGGSYEQYF. In nucleotides, the CDR3 is TGTGCCAGCAGCGAAGGGGTTGCAGGGGGAAGTTACGAGCAGTACTTC.

The CDR3 region has the DNA TGTGCCACCAGCAGAGCTAGCGGGGCCTACACAGATACGCAGTATTTT. Protein product: CATSRASGAYTDTQYF. The chain couples TRBV15 to TRBJ2-3; 9 nucleotides match TRBD2. The germline gives CDR1 LNHNV, CDR2 YYDKDF (reference sequence). V shed 1 base and J 2 bases; nucleotides not matched to a gene: 4. This CDR3 has 16 residues.

The CDR3 sequence is CASSEGPDRGFGYTF. For the CDR3, the DNA is TGTGCCAGCAGCGAGGGCCCGGACAGGGGTTTTGGCTACACCTTC. V and J are TRBV5-4 and TRBJ1-2, with 9 bases matching TRBD1. The germline gives CDR1 SGHNT, CDR2 YYREEE (reference sequence). The length of the CDR3 is 15 residues. Trimming cost V 4 bases and J 7 bases; bases outside gene matches: 11.

The chain joins TRBV7-8 to TRBJ2-7; tentatively, D is TRBD1 (5 bases). The length of the CDR3 is 14 residues. CDR1 is SGHVS and CDR2 is FQNEAQ in the germline V gene. The V and J ends lost 2 bases and 7 bases respectively, with 15 bases between them. The CDR3 spells CASSLNLRQLEQYF. The CDR3 DNA is TGTGCCAGCAGCTTAAATCTTCGACAGCTAGAGCAGTACTTC.

The chain is built from TRBV15 and TRBJ1-1, with a possible D match to TRBD1 (5 bases). Trimming took 0 bases from V and 2 from J, leaving 16 bases between them. CDR3 length equals 17 residues. The germline gives CDR1 LNHNV, CDR2 YYDKDF (reference sequence). The CDR3 nucleotides are TGTGCCACCAGCAGAGATTACGAGACAGAGCGAAACACTGAAGCTTTCTTT. It codes for CATSRDYETERNTEAFF.

J is TRBJ2-1 and V is TRBV10-3, with TRBD2 matching 11 bases. This CDR3 is 14 amino acids long. In germline, CDR1 is ENHRY, CDR2 SYGVKD. V lost 9 bases to trimming and J lost 7 bases; unmatched junction nucleotides: 8. CDR3 protein: CAIGWASGRNEQFF. The CDR3 nucleotides read TGTGCCATAGGATGGGCTAGCGGGAGGAATGAGCAGTTCTTC.

The chain employs TRBV3-1 (or the pseudogene TRBV3-2) and TRBJ2-1; D is possibly TRBD2 (5 bases). Germline V CDR1 and CDR2: LGHDT, YNNKEL (reference sequence). V shed 4 bases and J shed 0 bases, with 16 bases lying between them. The CDR3 loop spans 17 amino acids. CDR3 region: CASSPRRGTRSYNEQFF. In DNA, the CDR3 is TGTGCCAGCAGCCCAAGACGGGGAACTCGCTCCTACAATGAGCAGTTCTTC.

This chain connects TRBV28 to TRBJ1-2, with D tentatively TRBD1 (5 bases). The CDR3 loop spans 12 amino acids. V dropped 2 bases and J dropped 7 bases, with 8 bases sitting between them. Germline V lookup: CDR1 MDHEN, CDR2 SYDVKM. CDR3 amino acids: CASSLIGVGYTF. Here the CDR3 DNA reads TGTGCCAGCAGTTTAATAGGGGTTGGCTACACCTTC.

CDR3 sequence: CASSPRQDHQETQYF. The CDR3 DNA is TGTGCCAGCAGCCCACGTCAGGATCACCAAGAGACCCAGTACTTC. The rearrangement links TRBV27 to TRBJ2-5, with D unresolved. With 6 bases removed from V and 0 bases from J, the gap between germline ends came to 14 bases. The CDR3 has 15 amino acids. Per the germline V gene, CDR1 is MNHEY and CDR2 is SMNVEV (reference sequence).

The chain joins TRBV6-5 to TRBJ2-1; 10 bases map to TRBD2. Trimming cost V 4 bases and J 0 bases; bases outside gene matches: 3. CDR1 is MNHEY, CDR2 SVGAGI, per germline. CDR3 length: 16 residues. The CDR3 sequence is CASSSSGGVSYNEQFF. The CDR3 nucleotides are TGTGCCAGCAGTTCCAGCGGGGGGGTCTCCTACAATGAGCAGTTCTTC.

CDR3 sequence: CASSLTSGSDEQYF. The CDR3 nucleotides read TGTGCCAGCAGCTTGACTAGCGGGAGTGACGAGCAGTACTTC. The chain joins TRBV7-8 to TRBJ2-7; TRBD2 agrees at 12 bases. Germline loops: CDR1 SGHVS, CDR2 FQNEAQ. This CDR3 is 14 amino acids long. The J segment lost 5 bases and the V segment lost 3 bases, leaving 2 bases of the junction unmatched.

The genes are TRBV5-6 and TRBJ1-1; D unclear. Germline values: CDR1 SGHDT, CDR2 YYEEEE. This CDR3 has 15 amino acids. Trimming took off 0 bases at V and 0 bases at J, with 9 bases between the two ends. This CDR3 is CASSLGPGVNTEAFF. The DNA for the CDR3 is TGTGCCAGCAGCTTGGGTCCGGGAGTGAACACTGAAGCTTTCTTT.